This T cell receptor (beta chain) was observed in a study of cytomegalovirus exposure and HLA in healthy donors (dated by TCRdb to the late 2010s). Turning to the overall study: An earlier analysis of about 530 of the donors reported 276 Gb of sequence data and 117 million unique TCR beta sequences obtained from around 190 million T cells. An early release covering around 630 HLA-typed donors comprised around 300 gigabases of sequencing data and approximately 80 million unique TCR sequences. The genetic ancestry cluster associated with self-reported Caucasian donors included about 84% of the approximately 400 genotyped donors. The study aimed to test whether cataloging public T cell receptors could reveal signatures of past pathogen exposure. The study used immunosequencing to profile the T cell repertoires of more than 650 subjects and linked those repertoires to cytomegalovirus serostatus. A separate validation cohort of about 110 different subjects was used in addition to the roughly 700-subject first cohort. To predict cytomegalovirus infection status, the study combined high-throughput TCR immunosequencing, statistical association of individual TCRs with disease status, and machine learning. To study patterns of TCR occurrence, a later analysis re-analyzed previously published TCR beta repertoires from just over 650 donors and added high-resolution HLA genotyping. Rather than drawing on any new phenotypic data, the later analysis identified candidate immune exposures from TCR beta sequences and the way those sequences occurred across donors. An earlier analysis of approximately 630 of the donors applied high-throughput TCR beta sequencing to assess whether each TCR beta V gene segment acted as functional or pseudogenic. Alongside the repertoire data, information on donor age, sex, ethnicity and CMV serostatus was compiled. A later genetic analysis used genome-wide SNP genotypes for about 55% of the 666 donors, treating that subset as a discovery cohort. Every discovery cohort repertoire had been produced on one sequencing platform. HLA typing included class I and class II loci at four-digit resolution. The number of typed donors differed by locus: about 629-630 for A, B, C, DRB1 and DQB1; 500 to 550 for DQA1; about 600 for DPA1; and some 470 for DPB1. Several DR-DQ haplotypes were treated as single units for association and clustering because of strong linkage in the cohort. Among around 400 genotyped donors of the cohort, an average of approximately 220,000 unique TCR beta nucleotide sequences was sequenced per donor, of which about 18% were non-productive. Results and caveats for the whole study, not just this receptor: A total of 150 to 200 TCR beta chains were listed by the study as associated with cytomegalovirus. An earlier analysis of approximately 500 of the donors showed that most TCR beta V segments appeared in productive rearrangements either about 87% or about 30% of the time, which broadly matched IMGT annotations. A further reported finding was that TCR beta sequences accurately predicted the HLA-A and HLA-B alleles for most subjects in the first cohort. A later analysis associated about 16,000 TCR beta sequences with specific HLA alleles at a false discovery rate of 0.05. HLA typing was unavailable for some donors at each locus, so association tests used only the typed subset. Immune exposure information for the cohort was limited to CMV serostatus. The sequencing pipeline was judged likely to have produced a cluster of highly shared sequence variants as a technical artifact. In both the original and validation cohorts, the classifier was reported to diagnose cytomegalovirus status with high specificity and sensitivity. A later genetic analysis reported fewer N-insertions in productive TCRs among donors in an Asian-associated ancestry cluster than the roughly 620-donor mean. A later analysis found that most CMV-associated TCR beta chains appeared HLA-restricted, with HLA associations seemingly driven largely by CMV exposure. Some IMGT-functional V segments, including TRBV6-2 and TRBV6-3, could not be told apart with the 87-base-pair reads, so those segments were excluded. This cohort had only TCR beta chains sequenced, and the lack of alpha or paired-chain data limited which features could be detected. Assigning TCR associations to individual alleles was difficult when HLA alleles, especially DR and DQ, strongly co-occurred. A few of the identified cytomegalovirus-associated TCR beta chains were confirmed in vitro to be specific for cytomegalovirus antigens. While some public TCRs were present in many individuals, most TCR sequences turned up only very rarely across donors. According to a later analysis, TCR association rates differed among HLA loci, with DRB1 alleles showing the most associated TCRs and HLA-C alleles showing the fewest. In a later analysis, HLA-associated TCR beta chains showed more clonal expansion and lower generation probabilities than non-associated chains that were equally common. The presence/absence analyses assumed that sequencing depth was roughly uniform across donors, and that assumption may not be true. Correlated functional status among segregating V segments might be attributable to linkage disequilibrium, but an unknown experimental factor could not be ruled out. Fewer than 20 rarely observed V segments, including chromosome 9 orphons, were excluded from the earlier analysis of several hundred of the donors because counts were too low. An association between a missense DCLRE1C variant and V-gene and J-gene trimming of TCR beta chains was found in a later genetic analysis and replicated in an independent cohort. According to the authors, the approach could potentially be generalized to other disease states and immunological phenotypes. Several of the top co-occurrence clusters appeared to be linked to parvovirus B19, influenza, CMV and Epstein-Barr virus, according to a later analysis.

V ends up 10 bases short and J 0 bases short, with an unmatched junction base count of 9. From the cysteine through the phenylalanine, the CDR3 covers 16 amino acids. The sequence is cut down to CDR3 DNA, 48 bases in frame from base 1. CDR1 SNHLY and CDR2 FYNNEI are derived from the germline V gene. Of note for this clone: Its specific antigen is unknown. Base qualities are not recorded, but no much larger clone differs from it by a single base.

Receptor libraries were prepared by the immunoSEQ multiplex PCR assay. The multiplex PCR relied on a mix of 60 forward primers for TCR Vbeta segments and 13 reverse primers for TCR Jbeta segments. The CDR3 region of rearranged TCR beta genes was amplified from genomic DNA with a multiplex PCR assay. On the Illumina HiSeq System, the amplified TCR beta libraries were sequenced as 87-base-pair reads. The study's processing was this. Across the 700 or so repertoires, a later analysis counted around 80 million unique TCR beta chains, around 11 million of which were shared by at least two donors. Raw reads were error-corrected and collapsed into unique sequences by a nearest-neighbor algorithm in which closely related sequences were merged to remove PCR and sequencing errors. Alignment of CDR3 sequences to IMGT reference sequences was used to assign V, D and J gene segments. For a sequence to be retained, a match of at least six nucleotides to both a V gene segment and a J gene segment was required. Rearrangements were called productive when the CDR3 lacked stop codons and stayed in frame with V and J; all others were non-productive. Following IMGT convention, CDR3 was defined as the stretch from the second conserved V-encoded cysteine up to the conserved J-encoded phenylalanine. The earlier analysis of 450 to 750 of the donors excluded any sequence lacking an unambiguous match to a single V gene segment. In an earlier analysis of 587 of the donors, V segments were called functional above 56.7% productive rearrangements and were called segregating when the between-donor standard deviation exceeded 5%. A statistical classification framework was developed to diagnose cytomegalovirus status using the catalog of TCR beta chain sequences. A later analysis assigned V and J genes by comparing TCR nucleotide sequences with IMGT/GENE-DB human TR gene sequences. In a later analysis, CDR3 sequences and most-parsimonious VDJ recombination scenarios were assigned using the TCRdist pipeline. A later analysis defined each TCR beta chain by its CDR3 amino acid sequence plus V-gene family, and excluded reads lacking a unique V-gene family. As a way to deal with suspected cross-contamination and a sequencing artifact, a later analysis dropped hundreds of nucleotide sequences that were highly shared and had low generation probability. For each public chain, a later analysis derived a clonal expansion index from normalized ranks of inferred template counts within each repertoire. In a later analysis, generation probabilities were computed using a VDJ recombination model fitted to out-of-frame rearrangements, and the results were checked against IGoR. In a later analysis, hypergeometric tests were used to score TCR-TCR, TCR-HLA and TCR-CMV co-occurrence, with a repertoire-size bias correction applied to TCR pairs. In a later analysis, false discovery rates were estimated by permuting HLA or CMV assignments 20 times. In a later analysis, co-occurring TCRs were grouped with DBSCAN, and TCRdist sequence similarity was added when clustering was performed within HLA-allele-positive subsets. Repertoires with fewer than 30,000 or more than 120,000 public chains were left out of co-occurrence clustering, as were a few repertoires with anomalous nucleotide sharing. What TCRdb holds here is the immuneACCESS table cut down to in-frame rearrangements. Part of the clones is not present; checked against another copy, under half of the missing clones reflect an unresolved V gene, and the others are unexplained. That table supplies the V and J calls and clone size; D and trimming were determined from the DNA. The sample table holds some 120,000 clones, of which 9.5% were seen once. The ten largest clones take up 3% of the sample.

The cohort was made up of 650 to 700 healthy bone marrow donors. At the time of sampling, every cohort member was nominally healthy, though immune exposures that went unrecorded were likely present. The donor was CMV seronegative and belonged to the group of 352 seronegative cohort members. A peripheral blood sample was collected from each donor, and TCR beta sequencing was performed on peripheral blood mononuclear cells. Genomic DNA was extracted from the blood cell samples with the Qiagen DNeasy Blood Extraction Kit. This receptor was taken from a man aged 25-45 years in good health and CMV-seronegative. The source material was PBMCs. The chain is encoded by TRBV2 joined to TRBJ2-2, and 9 bases in between align with TRBD1. The sequence in DNA is TGTGCCATTAACCGGGACAGGGCGTCGAACACCGGGGAGCTGTTTTTT. It translates to CAINRDRASNTGELFF.